Given below is one T cell receptor beta chain in context. Its antigen remains unidentified. TCRdb re-called the RT-PCR reads with MiXCR, one entry per CDR3 protein. The sample lists a few hundred thousand distinct CDR3 sequences; 12% to 15% were seen once. The data originate from a study of response to subunit inactivated influenza vaccine. Whole-study results and caveats: Each seasonal flu vaccination may recruit only limited new T cells, authors suggested.

The sequence was collected from a man in his fifties or sixties who received an inactivated influenza vaccine. The material sequenced was PBMCs from blood, taken less than 13 days after vaccination.

The CDR3 DNA is TGTGCCAGCAGTGGATTGGGCGGGGGGGCCTCTGAGCAGTTCTTC. Protein sequence: CASSGLGGGASEQFF. This chain joins TRBV6-4 and TRBJ2-1; 9 positions agree with TRBD2. Germline CDR1 MRHNA, CDR2 SNTAGT. Trimming at V came to 4 bases and at J to 9 bases, leaving 10 bases not matched to a gene. There are 15 residues in the CDR3.